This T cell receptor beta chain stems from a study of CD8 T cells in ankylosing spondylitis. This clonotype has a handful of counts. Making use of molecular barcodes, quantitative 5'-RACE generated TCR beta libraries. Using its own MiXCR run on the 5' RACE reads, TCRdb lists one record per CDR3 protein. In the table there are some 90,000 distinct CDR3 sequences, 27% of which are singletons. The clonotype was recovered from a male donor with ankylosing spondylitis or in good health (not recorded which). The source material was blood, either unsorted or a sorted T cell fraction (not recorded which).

CDR3 protein: CASSKTGGNQPQHF. In nucleotides, the CDR3 is TGTGCCAGCAGTAAAACAGGGGGCAATCAGCCCCAGCATTTT. The gene calls are TRBV12-3 or TRBV12-4 and TRBJ1-5; TRBD1 matches at 7 bases. V shed 5 bases, J shed 2 bases, and the junction held 3 bases outside the gene matches. The CDR3 extends over 14 amino acids.